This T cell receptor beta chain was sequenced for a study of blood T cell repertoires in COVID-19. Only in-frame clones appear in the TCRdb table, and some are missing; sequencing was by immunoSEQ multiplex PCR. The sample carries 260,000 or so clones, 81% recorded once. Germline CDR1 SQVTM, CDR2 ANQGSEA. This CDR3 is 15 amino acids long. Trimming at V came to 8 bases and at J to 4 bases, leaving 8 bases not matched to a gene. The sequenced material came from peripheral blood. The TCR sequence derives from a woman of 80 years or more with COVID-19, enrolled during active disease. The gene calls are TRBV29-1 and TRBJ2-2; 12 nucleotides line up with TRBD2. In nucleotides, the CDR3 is TGCAGCACCGAACTAGCGGGAGGTCCCACCGGGGAGCTGTTTTTT. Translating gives CSTELAGGPTGELFF.